These T cell receptor beta chains were read from a single sample in a study of blood T cell repertoires in COVID-19. Generated by immunoSEQ multiplex PCR, the TCRdb table keeps only in-frame clones and is missing some. This table holds tens of thousands of clones, around three quarters found once. The sequencing input was peripheral blood. All receptors derive from a man between 65 and 85 years old with acute or convalescent COVID-19. The conserved cysteine and the conserved F or W are not part of the CDR3 here. Fields, in order: CDR3 protein, V gene.

CDR3aa: ASRNLGGDYGYT; v_gene: TRBV2
CDR3aa: ASSTRGHSYNEQF; v_gene: TRBV27
CDR3aa: ASSSGQGGTYGYT; v_gene: TRBV13
CDR3aa: ASSLDRGNSPLH; v_gene: TRBV4-1
CDR3aa: ASSLGQTYNSPLH; v_gene: TRBV5-1
CDR3aa: ASSRGVETQY; v_gene: TRBV6-5
CDR3aa: ASSPGTGKVEAF; v_gene: TRBV6-2/TRBV6-3
CDR3aa: ASSQIPGRGETQY; v_gene: TRBV3-1/TRBV3-2
CDR3aa: ASSPGGHQETQY; v_gene: TRBV28
CDR3aa: ASWRGIEAEAF; v_gene: TRBV27
CDR3aa: SVEDLVEGGEKLF; v_gene: TRBV29-1
CDR3aa: ASSFGRGAGGELF; v_gene: TRBV28
CDR3aa: ASSHERNTEAF; v_gene: TRBV11-2
CDR3aa: ASRRGQGNTEAF; v_gene: TRBV2
CDR3aa: ASSWASGRGSYEQY; v_gene: TRBV27
CDR3aa: ATSRGDFYNEQF; v_gene: TRBV15
CDR3aa: ATSKGGAGSHEQF; v_gene: TRBV15
CDR3aa: ASSQDQAQYNEQF; v_gene: TRBV4-1
CDR3aa: ASSRSTVNTEAF; v_gene: TRBV19
CDR3aa: ASSSRGVETQY; v_gene: TRBV7-2
CDR3aa: ASSWGRRETQY; v_gene: TRBV6-5
CDR3aa: ASTLREGAGGYT; v_gene: TRBV6-5
CDR3aa: ASSPQGAINTEAF; v_gene: TRBV7-9
CDR3aa: ASSTPGGAQPQH; v_gene: TRBV6-5
CDR3aa: ASSLTSGRVTGELF; v_gene: TRBV6-2/TRBV6-3
CDR3aa: ASSPGQGTYGYT; v_gene: TRBV3-1/TRBV3-2